Sequencing of this T cell receptor (beta chain) was carried out in a study of blood T cell repertoires in COVID-19. The overall study: Donors in the United States, Italy and Spain gave samples during acute or convalescent COVID-19. T cells, B-cell-depleted T cells, or PBMCs supplied cDNA or gDNA.

In the authors' workflow: Estimated nucleated cell counts came from reference gene primer amplification. Profiling relied on immunoSEQ multiplex PCR, and the TCRdb table lists in-frame clones only, not all of them. V and J calls plus clone size are reproduced from that table; the DNA served to infer D and trimming. The sample includes over 130,000 clones, 60% to 85% seen only once; the top ten take around 4.8%. Trimming stripped 5 bases from V and 11 bases from J, with 12 bases between. Germline loops: CDR1 SEHNR, CDR2 FQNEAQ (reference sequence). The CDR3 is made up of 11 amino acids. The source of this sequence is a woman at least 80 years old with active or convalescent COVID-19. The sequenced sample consisted of peripheral blood. The genes are TRBV7-9 and TRBJ1-1; D is possibly TRBD1 (5 bases). The CDR3 DNA reads TGTGCCAGCAGCCCGACAGATCAGGCTTTCTTT. It encodes CASSPTDQAFF.